One and the same sample provided the 10 T cell receptor beta chains below, sequenced in a study of cytomegalovirus exposure and HLA in healthy donors. Using immunoSEQ multiplex PCR, the repertoire was profiled, and TCRdb retains in-frame clones only, with some absent. The sample contains roughly 330,000 clones, roughly nine tenths of which appear only once. Specimen: PBMCs. The receptors here all came from a woman between 25 and 40 years old in good health and CMV-seropositive.

A remark on this clone: Other DNA variants within this sample encode the same CDR3. The gene calls are TRBV27 and TRBJ2-2; no clear D gene. Per germline, CDR1 MNHEY and CDR2 SMNVEV (reference sequence). V was trimmed by 2 bases and J by 6 bases, leaving 1 base between them. The CDR3 is made up of 11 amino acids. The CDR3 loop is CASSLAGELFF. The DNA of the CDR3 is TGTGCCAGCAGTTTAGCCGGGGAGCTGTTTTTT.

The rearrangement links TRBV28 to TRBJ2-7; D call uncertain. Germline assignment: CDR1 MDHEN and CDR2 SYDVKM. Trimming took 5 bases from V and 5 from J, leaving 22 bases between them. CDR3 length: 16 amino acids. The CDR3 DNA follows: TGTGCCAGCAGTCCACCAGTGACAAGGGTGTCCGACGAGCAGTACTTC. This sequence encodes CASSPPVTRVSDEQYF.

The CDR3 nucleotides read TGTGCCAGCAGCCTCCAGAGGACAGATCGTCAAGAGACCCAGTACTTC. Amino acid sequence: CASSLQRTDRQETQYF. The chain recombines TRBV7-9 with TRBJ2-5; tentative D call: TRBD1 (6 bases). Germline values: CDR1 SEHNR, CDR2 FQNEAQ (reference sequence). The CDR3 is made up of 16 amino acids. The germline V and J ends were trimmed by 5 bases and 2 bases, with 18 bases remaining between them.

This clone appeared once. V gene TRBV27 combines with J gene TRBJ1-2, with D unclear. This CDR3 region has 14 residues. Looked up from germline, CDR1 is MNHEY and CDR2 is SMNVEV (reference sequence). Trimming pared 5 bases from V and 4 bases from J, leaving 14 bases between. The CDR3 spells CASSLNSLSYGYTF. In DNA form, the CDR3 reads TGTGCCAGCAGTCTCAATAGTCTCTCCTATGGCTACACCTTC.

V gene TRBV25-1 combines with J gene TRBJ2-2, with a weak D call TRBD2 (6 bases). CDR1 is MGHDK, CDR2 SYGVNS, per germline. V was shortened by 3 bases and J by 1 base, with 15 bases between the two germline ends. This CDR3 region has 17 residues. CDR3 sequence: CASSDFPGGLNTGELFF. The CDR3 region has the DNA TGTGCCAGCAGTGATTTCCCCGGGGGTTTGAACACCGGGGAGCTGTTTTTT.

The V call is TRBV7-9, the J call TRBJ1-5; maybe TRBD1 (6 bases). This CDR3 is 15 amino acids long. V dropped 1 base and J dropped 3 bases, with 10 bases sitting between them. Per the germline V gene, CDR1 is SEHNR and CDR2 is FQNEAQ (reference sequence). The CDR3, as DNA: TGTGCCAGCAGCTTAGGGTCGGGGGCCAATCAGCCCCAGCATTTT. Its translation is CASSLGSGANQPQHF.

The gene calls are TRBV9 and TRBJ1-2; D is unresolved. The CDR3 covers 15 residues. The V and J ends lost 0 bases and 7 bases respectively, with 16 bases between them. Germline-derived CDR1 and CDR2 are SGDLS and YYNGEE. Here the CDR3 DNA reads TGTGCCAGCAGCGTAGCTAATAACCTCGCGGCTGGCTACACCTTC. It yields the protein CASSVANNLAAGYTF. Looking up the rest from reference TRBV9 and TRBJ1-2 gives the full variable domain: DSGVTQTPKHLITATGQRVTLRCSPRSGDLSVYWYQQSLDQGLQFLIQYYNGEERAKGNILERFSAQQFPDLHSELNLSSLELGDSALYFCASSVANNLAAGYTFGSGTRLTVV.

J is TRBJ1-1 and V is TRBV5-6; D remains unclear. From germline, CDR1 is SGHDT and CDR2 YYEEEE. The CDR3 covers 12 residues. Trimming shortened V by 1 base and J by 10 bases, and 11 bases separated the two germline ends. The CDR3 DNA reads as TGTGCCAGCAGCTTGTTGGCGGGGAGAGCTTTCTTT. Amino acids: CASSLLAGRAFF.

The chain links TRBV30 to TRBJ2-5, with 7 bases identical to TRBD1. The CDR3 consists of 14 residues. Losses at the gene ends were 2 bases for V and 2 bases for J; bases not matched to a gene: 5. Germline loops: CDR1 GTSNPN, CDR2 SVGIG (reference sequence). The CDR3 region is CAWSYRTGQETQYF. CDR3 sequence (DNA): TGTGCCTGGAGTTATAGGACAGGTCAAGAGACCCAGTACTTC.

This rearrangement joins TRBV13 to TRBJ1-6; 7 bases map to TRBD1. J gave up 0 bases and V 5 bases, and 4 bases lay outside the gene matches. The CDR3 is made up of 16 amino acids. The germline V gene has CDR1 PRHDT and CDR2 FYEKMQ (reference sequence). Written as DNA, the CDR3 is TGTGCCAGCAGCACGGGACAGAGCTCCTATAATTCACCCCTCCACTTT. Protein product: CASSTGQSSYNSPLHF.